The 23 T cell receptor beta chains below were found in one sample sequenced in a study of blood T cell repertoires in COVID-19. The table came from immunoSEQ multiplex PCR; TCRdb's copy has only in-frame clones and leaves some out. The sample shows some 120,000 clones, 65% to 90% of them seen only once. Material for sequencing was peripheral blood. All receptors come from an elderly man with active or convalescent COVID-19.

This rearrangement joins TRBV12-5 to TRBJ2-5; D perhaps matches TRBD2 (5 bases). CDR1 LGHNT and CDR2 FRNRAP come from the germline V gene. This CDR3 is 14 amino acids long. Trimming removed 1 base at V and 4 bases at J, with 10 bases between. CDR3 sequence: CASGLALGRETQYF. CDR3 in DNA: TGTGCTAGTGGTTTGGCACTAGGTCGAGAGACCCAGTACTTC.

V usage is TRBV2 and J usage is TRBJ1-2; 7 nucleotides align to TRBD1. Germline V gene sequence: CDR1 SNHLY, CDR2 FYNNEI. This CDR3 region has 13 residues. V dropped 4 bases and J dropped 5; count of bases not matched to a gene: 4. In nucleotides, the CDR3 is TGTGCCAGCAGTGTGACAGGGCCATATGGCTACACCTTC. Translation gives CASSVTGPYGYTF.

The chain uses TRBV28 and TRBJ2-7; D is possibly TRBD2 (6 bases). There are 13 residues in the CDR3. The V and J ends lost 7 bases and 6 bases respectively, with 16 bases between them. CDR1 MDHEN and CDR2 SYDVKM come from the germline V gene. Here the CDR3 reads CASTGPGSGEQYF. The CDR3 DNA reads TGTGCCAGCACCGGTCCCGGGAGTGGCGAGCAGTACTTC.

The rearrangement links TRBV9 to TRBJ2-5; 7 positions match TRBD2. The CDR3 loop spans 13 amino acids. Germline CDR1 and CDR2: SGDLS and YYNGEE. V was clipped by 3 bases and J by 5 bases; unmatched bases: 4. In nucleotides, the CDR3 is TGTGCCAGCAGCGGACTAGCAGCTGAGACCCAGTACTTC. This codes for CASSGLAAETQYF.

The V gene is TRBV19, the J gene TRBJ1-1, with a tentative D call TRBD1 (5 bases). V lost 3 bases and J lost 4, with 9 bases in between. This CDR3 region has 13 residues. Germline V lookup: CDR1 LNHDA, CDR2 SQIVND (reference sequence). The CDR3 region is CASSMRQGTEAFF. CDR3 nucleotide sequence: TGTGCCAGTAGTATGCGGCAGGGCACTGAAGCTTTCTTT.

This chain joins TRBV5-1 and TRBJ2-1; a weak D match, TRBD2 (6 bases). Trimming took 0 bases from V and 8 from J, leaving 15 bases between them. The germline V gene encodes CDR1 SGHRS and CDR2 YFSETQ. The CDR3 totals 15 residues. CDR3 DNA: TGCGCCAGCAGCTTGGAACGCGGGATAAGGGATGAGCAGTTCTTC. Translation: CASSLERGIRDEQFF.

The V and J genes are TRBV11-2 and TRBJ1-4; D call uncertain. The CDR3 is 17 amino acids. Trimming removed 3 bases from V and 0 bases from J, with 14 bases in between. In germline, CDR1 is SGHAT, CDR2 FQNNGV. DNA for the CDR3: TGTGCCAGCAGCTTGTCTGGAGTCCCTTCAACTAATGAAAAACTGTTTTTT. It yields the protein CASSLSGVPSTNEKLFF.

The rearrangement links TRBV29-1 to TRBJ1-2; perhaps TRBD1 as D (6 bases). CDR3 length: 14 residues. Trimming took 4 bases from V and 4 from J, leaving 16 bases between them. Per the germline V gene, CDR1 is SQVTM and CDR2 is ANQGSEA. Here the CDR3 DNA reads TGCAGCGTTGGGTTCCAGGGGAAAGTCTATGGCTACACCTTC. This translates into CSVGFQGKVYGYTF.

This clone has more than one count but fewer than ten. The chain is built from TRBV19 and TRBJ1-6, with TRBD1 matching 11 bases. CDR1 and CDR2 (germline): LNHDA, SQIVND (reference sequence). J gave up 8 bases and V 6 bases, and 6 bases lay outside the gene matches. The CDR3 has 15 amino acids. CDR3 loop: CASSYRTGGDSPLHF. CDR3 nucleotide sequence: TGTGCCAGTAGCTATCGGACAGGGGGCGATTCACCCCTCCACTTT. The whole variable domain, remainder taken from reference TRBV19 and TRBJ1-6, is DGGITQSPKYLFRKEGQNVTLSCEQNLNHDAMYWYRQDPGQGLRLIYYSQIVNDFQKGDIAEGYSVSREKKESFPLTVTSAQKNPTAFYLCASSYRTGGDSPLHFGNGTRLTVT.

The chain uses TRBV6-5 and TRBJ2-7; TRBD2 matches at 10 bases. Germline lookup yields CDR1 MNHEY and CDR2 SVGAGI. The junction had 6 bases not matched to a gene; V was cut back by 5 bases and J by 2 bases. This CDR3 spans 15 amino acids. The CDR3 sequence is CASSPGLAVTYEQYF. The CDR3 DNA reads as TGTGCCAGCAGTCCTGGACTAGCGGTAACCTACGAGCAGTACTTC.

The rearrangement joins TRBV19 to TRBJ1-5, with D unclear. Germline V gene data show CDR1 as LNHDA and CDR2 as SQIVND (reference sequence). Deletions cut 6 bases from V and 7 bases from J, with 28 bases between. The CDR3 extends over 18 amino acids. The CDR3 nucleotides read TGTGCCAGTAGCCATCTCCAATCTGGGAGGGCTGTACACCAGCCCCAGCATTTT. Its protein is CASSHLQSGRAVHQPQHF.

This chain uses TRBV6-5 with TRBJ2-1; 7 bases fit TRBD1. V gave up 6 bases and J gave up 7 bases; unmatched junction bases: 12. Germline CDR1 and CDR2: MNHEY and SVGAGI. The length of the CDR3 is 15 residues. The DNA of the CDR3 is TGTGCCAGCAGGCATACAGGGGCCCCTCGGAATGAGCAGTTCTTC. It specifies CASRHTGAPRNEQFF.

The count of this clone is one. The chain recombines TRBV21-1 with TRBJ1-4; the table's D call TRBD1 went unverified against the DNA. TRBV21-1 is designated a pseudogene. The length of the CDR3 is 17 residues. In DNA, the CDR3 is TGTGCCAGCAGCAAAGAAGTGGAAAGGGGGCAGGGTGAAAAACTGTTTTTT. This sequence encodes CASSKEVERGQGEKLFF.

In its sample, this clone is medium-sized (0.01 to 0.1%). The rearrangement uses TRBV9 and TRBJ2-2; D is uncertain. The V and J ends lost 0 bases and 4 bases respectively, with 7 bases between them. Germline lookup yields CDR1 SGDLS and CDR2 YYNGEE. The CDR3 has 14 amino acids. CDR3 in amino acids: CASSVGSFTGELFF. The CDR3 DNA reads TGTGCCAGCAGCGTAGGTAGCTTCACCGGGGAGCTGTTTTTT.

The rearrangement links TRBV12-5 to TRBJ1-6; D is uncertain. Germline CDR1 LGHNT, CDR2 FRNRAP. This CDR3 spans 16 amino acids. Between the trimmed V and J ends, which lost 7 bases and 0 bases, there was a span of 13 bases. DNA of the CDR3: TGTGCTAGTGCCACAATAGGGAGCTCCTATAATTCACCCCTCCACTTT. As protein: CASATIGSSYNSPLHF. The variable domain in full, completed from reference TRBV12-5 and TRBJ1-6, reads DARVTQTPRHKVTEMGQEVTMRCQPILGHNTVFWYRQTMMQGLELLAYFRNRAPLDDSGMPKDRFSAEMPDATLATLKIQPSEPRDSAVYFCASATIGSSYNSPLHFGNGTRLTVT.

This clone was observed a single time. The chain recombines TRBV25-1 with TRBJ2-6; perhaps TRBD2 as D (6 bases). This CDR3 contains 17 residues. The V end was cut by 10 bases, the J end by 2 bases, with 21 bases between. Germline V gene lookup returns CDR1 MGHDK and CDR2 SYGVNS. The CDR3 bases are TGTGCCACCTCCGGAGGGGAGAATTGGGCTGGGGCCAACGTCCTGACTTTC. It is translated as CATSGGENWAGANVLTF.

The V and J genes are TRBV7-2 and TRBJ2-7, with 7 bases that match TRBD1. The germline gives CDR1 SGHTA, CDR2 FQGNSA. V was pared by 3 bases and J by 0 bases, with 14 bases of the junction left unmatched. The CDR3 totals 18 residues. CDR3 coding DNA: TGTGCCAGCAGCTTCCCGCAAGCCTTGGGACAGCGCTCCTACGAGCAGTACTTC. Translation: CASSFPQALGQRSYEQYF. The variable domain in full, with the rest retrieved from reference TRBV7-2 and TRBJ2-7, is GAGVSQSPSNKVTEKGKDVELRCDPISGHTALYWYRQSLGQGLEFLIYFQGNSAPDKSGLPSDRFSAERTGGSVSTLTIQRTQQEDSAVYLCASSFPQALGQRSYEQYFGPGTRLTVT.

The CDR3 DNA sequence: TGTGCCAGCAGCTCCCGACAGGGGGCGATCTACACCTTC. Translation: CASSSRQGAIYTF. V usage is TRBV5-4 and J usage is TRBJ1-2; 10 bases map to TRBD1. The germline V gene has CDR1 SGHNT and CDR2 YYREEE (reference sequence). The J segment lost 10 bases and the V segment lost 3 bases, leaving 6 bases of the junction unmatched. The CDR3 consists of 13 residues.

This chain uses TRBV7-2 with TRBJ2-7; 13 nucleotides match TRBD2. This CDR3 comprises 18 residues. Per the germline V gene, CDR1 is SGHTA and CDR2 is FQGNSA. The trim removed 2 bases at V and 2 bases at J, leaving 9 bases unmatched. The CDR3 DNA is TGTGCCAGCAGCTTAAAGGCGGGACTAGCGGGATCCCCCTACGAGCAGTACTTC. Translation: CASSLKAGLAGSPYEQYF.

The sample holds one count of this clone. The V and J genes are TRBV27 and TRBJ2-7, with D maybe TRBD1 (6 bases). V lost 6 bases, J lost 0 bases, and 12 bases lay in between. This CDR3 contains 14 residues. Germline loops: CDR1 MNHEY, CDR2 SMNVEV (reference sequence). CDR3 sequence: CASRYREYSYEQYF. For the CDR3, the DNA is TGTGCCAGCAGGTACAGGGAATACTCCTACGAGCAGTACTTC.

This chain joins TRBV29-1 and TRBJ2-7, with 9 bases fitting TRBD2. Germline CDR1 and CDR2: SQVTM and ANQGSEA. The CDR3 runs to 15 residues. V trimming: 5 bases; J trimming: 0 bases; junction bases outside the gene matches: 8. The CDR3 sequence: CSVTRAGGLSYEQYF. As DNA, the CDR3 is TGCAGCGTTACCAGAGCGGGGGGTCTCTCCTACGAGCAGTACTTC.

V gene TRBV28 combines with J gene TRBJ1-2; weak D call: TRBD1 (5 bases). Looked up from germline, CDR1 is MDHEN and CDR2 is SYDVKM. The ends were cut back, 3 bases at V and 4 bases at J, with 15 bases in the middle. This CDR3 is 15 amino acids long. In DNA form, the CDR3 reads TGTGCCAGCAGTTTGGGGGGTCGGGAGGGCTATGGCTACACCTTC. Its translation: CASSLGGREGYGYTF.

The rearrangement links TRBV29-1 to TRBJ2-7, with D perhaps TRBD1 (6 bases). Germline lookup yields CDR1 SQVTM and CDR2 ANQGSEA. Deletions cut 3 bases from V and 2 bases from J, with 14 bases between. The CDR3 runs 14 residues. Written as DNA, the CDR3 is TGCAGCGTTGACGTTGGGGGCCGCCCCTACGAGCAGTACTTC. This sequence encodes CSVDVGGRPYEQYF.